This record covers a single T cell receptor (beta chain). This clonotype was counted ten times or more. What antigen it recognizes has not been identified. One base away there is no much larger clone; base qualities are not given. The instrument was an Illumina HiSeq 2500. Quantitative 5'-RACE with molecular barcodes was the method used to prepare the TCR beta libraries. On the study's bioinformatics: A new computational method, built on a probabilistic model of VDJ rearrangement, was used to identify disease-linked TCR variants. TCRdb reanalyzed the raw reads on its own, using fastp at Q25 for trimming and MiXCR for clone calling, and kept in-frame beta chains. One record per CDR3 amino acid sequence lists the most common genes and DNA. TCRdb, not the authors, supplied the V and J calls. The sample records about 240,000 distinct CDR3 sequences, approximately 24% of which are singletons. The ten top clones hold roughly 0.6% of the sample.

From its cysteine to its phenylalanine, the CDR3 spans 14 amino acids. Only CDR3 DNA remains: 42 bases, in frame from the first base. V is pared back by 5 bases and J by 10 bases, with 20 bases lying between the germline termini. The germline V gene encodes CDR1 SGHTA and CDR2 FQGTGA. This sample is part of a study of CD8 T cells in ankylosing spondylitis (dated by TCRdb to about 2017). Looking at the study overall: To find TCR variants linked to disease, the study profiled T cell receptor beta repertoires in ankylosing spondylitis patients and healthy donors. The whole study cohort included 85 to 120 healthy donors and over 20 ankylosing spondylitis patients. Peripheral blood was sampled, and synovial fluid was additionally collected from ankylosing spondylitis patients.

The paper's findings and limits, for the study overall: The disease-linked clones were reported as significantly enriched in matched synovial fluid samples from ankylosing spondylitis patients. A TCR beta motif made up of several highly homologous amino acid variants appeared to be characteristic of blood from ankylosing spondylitis patients. The disease-linked clones showed a CD8+ phenotype and occurred at relatively low frequencies in peripheral blood. Some TCR beta motif variants had previously been reported in synovial fluid and blood of reactive arthritis patients, which suggested common disease-initiation mechanisms.

The sample taken for sequencing was blood, either unsorted or a sorted T cell fraction (not recorded which). The V and J genes are TRBV7-3 and TRBJ1-1, with the D segment identity uncertain. This clonotype was obtained from a male donor with ankylosing spondylitis or in good health (not recorded which). The nucleotide sequence is given as TGTGCCAGCAGCCCCGGCGGCCCGGGCGTAGTAGCTTTCTTT. Translated, it reads CASSPGGPGVVAFF.